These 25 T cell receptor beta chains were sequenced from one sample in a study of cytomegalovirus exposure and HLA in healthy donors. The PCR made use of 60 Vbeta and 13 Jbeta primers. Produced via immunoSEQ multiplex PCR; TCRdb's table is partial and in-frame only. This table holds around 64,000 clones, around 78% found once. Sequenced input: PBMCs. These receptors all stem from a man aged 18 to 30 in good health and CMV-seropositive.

The CDR3 DNA reads TGTGCCTGGGGCCAGGGGACAGGGGGGCTCTCCTATAATTCACCCCTCCACTTT. Amino acids: CAWGQGTGGLSYNSPLHF. This chain uses TRBV30 with TRBJ1-6, with TRBD1 identical over 11 bases. The J segment lost 0 bases and the V segment lost 5 bases, leaving 9 bases of the junction unmatched. This CDR3 comprises 18 residues. Germline loops: CDR1 GTSNPN, CDR2 SVGIG (reference sequence).

CDR3 residues: CASSPGQMPNNYGYTF. CDR3 in DNA: TGCGCCAGCAGCCCGGGACAGATGCCAAATAACTATGGCTACACCTTC. This chain uses TRBV5-1 with TRBJ1-2; 7 positions match TRBD1. Germline V gene sequence: CDR1 SGHRS, CDR2 YFSETQ. The CDR3 sequence is 16 residues long. J lost 1 base, V lost 4 bases, and 10 bases had no gene match.

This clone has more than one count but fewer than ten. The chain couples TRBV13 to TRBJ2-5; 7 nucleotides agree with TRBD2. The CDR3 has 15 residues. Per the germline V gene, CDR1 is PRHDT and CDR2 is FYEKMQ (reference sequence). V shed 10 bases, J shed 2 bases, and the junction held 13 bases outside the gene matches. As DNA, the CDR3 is TGTGCCATCCCGGTCCGGGAGGACCGACAAGAGACCCAGTACTTC. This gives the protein CAIPVREDRQETQYF.

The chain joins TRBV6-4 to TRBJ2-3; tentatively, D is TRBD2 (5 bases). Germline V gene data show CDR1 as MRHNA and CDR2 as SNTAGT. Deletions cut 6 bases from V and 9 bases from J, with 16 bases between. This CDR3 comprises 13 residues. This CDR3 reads CASSPDTRGTQYF. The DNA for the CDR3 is TGTGCCAGCAGCCCCGACACACGGGGAACGCAGTATTTT.

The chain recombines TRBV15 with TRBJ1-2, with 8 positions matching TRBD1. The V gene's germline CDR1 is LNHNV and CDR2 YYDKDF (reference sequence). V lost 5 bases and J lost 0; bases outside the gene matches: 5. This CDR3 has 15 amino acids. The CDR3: CATSGGQGANYGYTF. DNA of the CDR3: TGTGCCACCAGCGGAGGACAGGGTGCTAACTATGGCTACACCTTC.

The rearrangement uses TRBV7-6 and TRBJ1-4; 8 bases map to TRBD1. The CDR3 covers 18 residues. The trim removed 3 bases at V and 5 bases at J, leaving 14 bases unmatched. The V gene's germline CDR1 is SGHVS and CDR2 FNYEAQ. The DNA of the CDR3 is TGTGCCAGCAGCTTTTCCCCGGGACAGGCCTTGACCAATGAAAAACTGTTTTTT. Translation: CASSFSPGQALTNEKLFF.

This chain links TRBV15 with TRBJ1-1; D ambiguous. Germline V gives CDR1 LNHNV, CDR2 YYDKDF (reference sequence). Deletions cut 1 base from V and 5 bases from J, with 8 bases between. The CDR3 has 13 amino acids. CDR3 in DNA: TGTGCCACCAGCAGAGGGTCGGGGACTGAAGCTTTCTTT. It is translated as CATSRGSGTEAFF.

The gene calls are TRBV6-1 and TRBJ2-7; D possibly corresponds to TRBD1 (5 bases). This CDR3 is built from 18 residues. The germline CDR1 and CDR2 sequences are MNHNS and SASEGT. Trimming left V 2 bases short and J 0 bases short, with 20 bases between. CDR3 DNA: TGTGCCAGCAGTGAAAGAATAGGGGCCCTTTTTAACTCCTACGAGCAGTACTTC. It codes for CASSERIGALFNSYEQYF.

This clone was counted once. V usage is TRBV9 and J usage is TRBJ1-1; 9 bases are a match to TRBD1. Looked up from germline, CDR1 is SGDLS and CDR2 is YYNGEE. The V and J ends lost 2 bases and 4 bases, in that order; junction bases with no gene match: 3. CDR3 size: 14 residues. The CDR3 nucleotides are TGTGCCAGCAGCGTGGGACAGGGTGTCACTGAAGCTTTCTTT. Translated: CASSVGQGVTEAFF.

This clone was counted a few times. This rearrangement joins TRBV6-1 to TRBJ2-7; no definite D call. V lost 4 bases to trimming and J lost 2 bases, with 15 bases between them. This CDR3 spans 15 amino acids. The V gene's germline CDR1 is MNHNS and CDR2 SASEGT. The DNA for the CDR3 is TGTGCCAGCAGTGGTGGGCGAAGTACCGCCTACGAGCAGTACTTC. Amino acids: CASSGGRSTAYEQYF.

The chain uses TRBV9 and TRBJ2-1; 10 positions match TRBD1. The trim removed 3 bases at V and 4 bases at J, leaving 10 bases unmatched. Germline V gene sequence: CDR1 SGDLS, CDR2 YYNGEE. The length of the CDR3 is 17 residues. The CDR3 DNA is TGTGCCAGCAGCGGACCCGGGACAGGGGCCCGATACAATGAGCAGTTCTTC. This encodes CASSGPGTGARYNEQFF.

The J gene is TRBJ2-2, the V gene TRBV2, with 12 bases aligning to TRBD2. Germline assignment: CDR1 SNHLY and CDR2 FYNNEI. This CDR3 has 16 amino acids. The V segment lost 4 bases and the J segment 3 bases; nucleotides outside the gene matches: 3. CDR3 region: CASSGTSGGYTGELFF. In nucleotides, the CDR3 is TGTGCCAGCAGTGGAACTAGCGGGGGGTACACCGGGGAGCTGTTTTTT.

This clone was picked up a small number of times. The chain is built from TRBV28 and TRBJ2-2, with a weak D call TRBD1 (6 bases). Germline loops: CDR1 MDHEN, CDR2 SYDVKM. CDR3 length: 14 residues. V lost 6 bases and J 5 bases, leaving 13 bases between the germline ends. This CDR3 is CASSTGLLTGELFF. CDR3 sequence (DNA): TGTGCCAGCAGCACAGGGTTGTTAACCGGGGAGCTGTTTTTT.

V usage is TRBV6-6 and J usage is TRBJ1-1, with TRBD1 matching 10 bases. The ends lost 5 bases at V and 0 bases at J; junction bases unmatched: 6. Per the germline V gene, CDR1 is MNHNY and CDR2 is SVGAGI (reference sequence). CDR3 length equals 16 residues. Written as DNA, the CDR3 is TGTGCCAGCAGTGCCGGGACAGGGGTTATGAACACTGAAGCTTTCTTT. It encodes CASSAGTGVMNTEAFF.

This CDR3 is CASSLGVANTEAFF. The DNA of the CDR3 is TGTGCCAGCAGCTTAGGAGTAGCGAACACTGAAGCTTTCTTT. The V and J genes are TRBV7-2 and TRBJ1-1, with D hard to call. The CDR3 has 14 amino acids. V lost 1 base, J lost 1 base, and 7 bases lay in between. Germline assignment: CDR1 SGHTA and CDR2 FQGNSA.

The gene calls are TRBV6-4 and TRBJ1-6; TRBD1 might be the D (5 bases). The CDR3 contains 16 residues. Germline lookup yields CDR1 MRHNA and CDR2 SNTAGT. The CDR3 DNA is TGTGTCTCCATCTCGACAGAACCTCATAATAATTCACCCCTCCACTTT. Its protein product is CVSISTEPHNNSPLHF.

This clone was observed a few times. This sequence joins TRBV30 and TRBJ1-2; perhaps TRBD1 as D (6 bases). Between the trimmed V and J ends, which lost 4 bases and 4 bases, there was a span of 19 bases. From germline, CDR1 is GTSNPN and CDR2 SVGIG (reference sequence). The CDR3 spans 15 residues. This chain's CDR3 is CAWTNFLRGGYGYTF. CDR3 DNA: TGTGCCTGGACTAATTTTCTCAGGGGTGGCTATGGCTACACCTTC.

CDR3 protein: CASSQSTDTQYF. The CDR3 nucleotides read TGCGCCAGCAGCCAGAGCACAGATACGCAGTATTTT. The chain combines TRBV5-1 with TRBJ2-3; D unclear. This CDR3 has 12 residues. V was shortened by 4 bases and J by 0 bases, with 3 bases between the two germline ends. Germline CDR1 and CDR2: SGHRS and YFSETQ.

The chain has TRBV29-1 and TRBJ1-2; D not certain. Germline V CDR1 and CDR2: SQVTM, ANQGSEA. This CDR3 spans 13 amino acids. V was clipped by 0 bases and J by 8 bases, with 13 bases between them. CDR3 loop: CSVEEGGMGGYTF. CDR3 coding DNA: TGCAGCGTTGAAGAAGGAGGGATGGGGGGCTACACCTTC. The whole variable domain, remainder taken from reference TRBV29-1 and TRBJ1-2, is SAVISQKPSRDICQRGTSLTIQCQVDSQVTMMFWYRQQPGQSLTLIATANQGSEATYESGFVIDKFPISRPNLTFSTLTVSNMSPEDSSIYLCSVEEGGMGGYTFGSGTRLTVV.

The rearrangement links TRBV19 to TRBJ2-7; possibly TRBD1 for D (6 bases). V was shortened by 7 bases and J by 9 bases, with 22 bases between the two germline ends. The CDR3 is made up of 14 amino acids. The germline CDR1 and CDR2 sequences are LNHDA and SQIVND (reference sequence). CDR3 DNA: TGTGCCAGTACTCCAACATCAACAGGGTATGGGCAGTACTTC. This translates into CASTPTSTGYGQYF. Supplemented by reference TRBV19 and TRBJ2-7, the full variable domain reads DGGITQSPKYLFRKEGQNVTLSCEQNLNHDAMYWYRQDPGQGLRLIYYSQIVNDFQKGDIAEGYSVSREKKESFPLTVTSAQKNPTAFYLCASTPTSTGYGQYFGPGTRLTVT.

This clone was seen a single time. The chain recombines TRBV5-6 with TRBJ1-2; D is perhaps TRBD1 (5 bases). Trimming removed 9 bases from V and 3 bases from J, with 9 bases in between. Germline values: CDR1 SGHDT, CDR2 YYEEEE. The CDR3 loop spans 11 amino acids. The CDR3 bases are TGTGCCACCTCGGGGGACTATGGCTACACCTTC. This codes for CATSGDYGYTF. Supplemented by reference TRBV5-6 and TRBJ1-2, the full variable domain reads DAGVTQSPTHLIKTRGQQVTLRCSPKSGHDTVSWYQQALGQGPQFIFQYYEEEERQRGNFPDRFSGHQFPNYSSELNVNALLLGDSALYLCATSGDYGYTFGSGTRLTVV.

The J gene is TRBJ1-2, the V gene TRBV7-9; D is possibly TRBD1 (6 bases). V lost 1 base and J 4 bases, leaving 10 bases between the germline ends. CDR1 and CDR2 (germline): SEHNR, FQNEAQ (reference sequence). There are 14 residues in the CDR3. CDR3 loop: CASSLDPGVYGYTF. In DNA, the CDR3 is TGTGCCAGCAGCTTAGACCCAGGGGTCTATGGCTACACCTTC.

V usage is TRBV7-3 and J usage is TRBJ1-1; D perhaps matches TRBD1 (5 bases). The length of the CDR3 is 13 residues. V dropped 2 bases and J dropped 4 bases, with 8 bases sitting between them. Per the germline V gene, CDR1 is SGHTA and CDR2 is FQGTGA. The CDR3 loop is CASSLGGGTEAFF. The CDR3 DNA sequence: TGTGCCAGCAGCTTAGGGGGGGGCACTGAAGCTTTCTTT.

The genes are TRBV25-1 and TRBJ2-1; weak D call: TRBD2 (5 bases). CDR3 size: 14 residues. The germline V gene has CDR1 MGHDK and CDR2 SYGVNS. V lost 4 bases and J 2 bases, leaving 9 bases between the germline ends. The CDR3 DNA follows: TGTGCCAGCAGTGGAGACTACCCCTACAATGAGCAGTTCTTC. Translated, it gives CASSGDYPYNEQFF.

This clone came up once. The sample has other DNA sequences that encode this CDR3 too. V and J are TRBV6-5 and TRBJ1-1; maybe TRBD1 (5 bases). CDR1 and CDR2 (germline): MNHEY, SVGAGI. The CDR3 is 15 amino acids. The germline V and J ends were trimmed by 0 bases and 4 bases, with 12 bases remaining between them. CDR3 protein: CASSYSRQGGTEAFF. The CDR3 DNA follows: TGTGCCAGCAGTTACTCGAGGCAGGGCGGCACTGAAGCTTTCTTT.